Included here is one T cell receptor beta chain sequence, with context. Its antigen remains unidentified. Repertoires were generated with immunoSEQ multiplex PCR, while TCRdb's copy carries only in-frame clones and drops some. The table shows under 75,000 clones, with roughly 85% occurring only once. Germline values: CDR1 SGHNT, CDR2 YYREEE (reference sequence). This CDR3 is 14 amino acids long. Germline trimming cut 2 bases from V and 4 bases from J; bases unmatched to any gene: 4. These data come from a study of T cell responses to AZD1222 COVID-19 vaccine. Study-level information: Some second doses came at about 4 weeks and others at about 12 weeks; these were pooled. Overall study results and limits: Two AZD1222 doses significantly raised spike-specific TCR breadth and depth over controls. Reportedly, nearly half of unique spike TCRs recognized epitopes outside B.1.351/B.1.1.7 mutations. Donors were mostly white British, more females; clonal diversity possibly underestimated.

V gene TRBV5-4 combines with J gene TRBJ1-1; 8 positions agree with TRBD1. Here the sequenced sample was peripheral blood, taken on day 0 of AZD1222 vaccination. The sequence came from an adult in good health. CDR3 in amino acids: CASSFRGQVTEAFF. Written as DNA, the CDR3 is TGTGCCAGCAGCTTCAGGGGGCAGGTCACTGAAGCTTTCTTT.